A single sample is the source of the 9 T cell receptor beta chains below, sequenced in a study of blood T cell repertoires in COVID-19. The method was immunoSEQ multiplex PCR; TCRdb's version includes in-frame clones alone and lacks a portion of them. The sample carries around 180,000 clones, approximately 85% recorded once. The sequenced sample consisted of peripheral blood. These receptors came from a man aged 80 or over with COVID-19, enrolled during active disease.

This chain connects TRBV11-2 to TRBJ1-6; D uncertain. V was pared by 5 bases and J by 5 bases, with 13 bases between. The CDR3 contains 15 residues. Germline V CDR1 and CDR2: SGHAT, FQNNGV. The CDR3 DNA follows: TGTGCCAGCAGCCGGCGTGGGCAAGATAATTCACCCCTCCACTTT. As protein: CASSRRGQDNSPLHF. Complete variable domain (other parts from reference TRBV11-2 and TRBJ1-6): EAGVAQSPRYKIIEKRQSVAFWCNPISGHATLYWYQQILGQGPKLLIQFQNNGVVDDSQLPKDRFSAERLKGVDSTLKIQPAKLEDSAVYLCASSRRGQDNSPLHFGNGTRLTVT.

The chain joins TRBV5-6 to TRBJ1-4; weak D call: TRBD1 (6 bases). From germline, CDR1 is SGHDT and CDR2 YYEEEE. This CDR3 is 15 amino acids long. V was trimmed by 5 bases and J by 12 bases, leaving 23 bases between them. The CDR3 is CASRPFTGSQGELFF. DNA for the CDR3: TGTGCCAGCAGACCCTTCACAGGGAGTCAGGGTGAACTGTTTTTT.

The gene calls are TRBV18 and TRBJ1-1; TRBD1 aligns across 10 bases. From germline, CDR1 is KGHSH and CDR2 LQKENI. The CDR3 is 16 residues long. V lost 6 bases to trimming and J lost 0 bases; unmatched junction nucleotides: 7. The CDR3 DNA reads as TGTGCCAGCTCCCGGGACAGGGGTACTATGAACACTGAAGCTTTCTTT. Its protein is CASSRDRGTMNTEAFF.

The DNA for the CDR3 is TGTGCCAGCAGTAAACAGGGGAACACTGAAGCTTTCTTT. As protein: CASSKQGNTEAFF. The V gene is TRBV2, the J gene TRBJ1-1; a weak D match, TRBD1 (6 bases). CDR1 SNHLY and CDR2 FYNNEI come from the germline V gene. The CDR3 runs to 13 residues. V was trimmed by 5 bases and J by 1 base, leaving 8 bases between them.

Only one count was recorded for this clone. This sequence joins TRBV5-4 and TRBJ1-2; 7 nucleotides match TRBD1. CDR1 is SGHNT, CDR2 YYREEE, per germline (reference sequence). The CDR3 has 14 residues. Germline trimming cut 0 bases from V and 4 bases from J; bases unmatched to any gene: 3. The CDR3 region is CASSLGGGGYGYTF. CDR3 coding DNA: TGTGCCAGCAGCTTGGGAGGGGGCGGCTATGGCTACACCTTC.

The CDR3 coding sequence is TGTGCCAGCAGCTTTGAGGACTCGATTCAGTACTTC. This translates into CASSFEDSIQYF. The chain is built from TRBV7-8 and TRBJ2-4; TRBD2 might be the D (5 bases). The V and J ends lost 3 bases and 10 bases respectively, with 10 bases between them. The CDR3 spans 12 residues. Germline lookup yields CDR1 SGHVS and CDR2 FQNEAQ. The entire variable domain, with the rest obtained from reference TRBV7-8 and TRBJ2-4, is as follows: GAGVSQSPRYKVAKRGQDVALRCDPISGHVSLFWYQQALGQGPEFLTYFQNEAQLDKSGLPSDRFFAERPEGSVSTLKIQRTQQEDSAVYLCASSFEDSIQYFGAGTRLSVL.

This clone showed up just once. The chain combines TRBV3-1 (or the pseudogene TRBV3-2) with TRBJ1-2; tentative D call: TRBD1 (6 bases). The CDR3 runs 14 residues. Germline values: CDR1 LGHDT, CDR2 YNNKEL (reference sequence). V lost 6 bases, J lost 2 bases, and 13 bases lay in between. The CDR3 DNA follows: TGTGCCAGCAGGGGCCCAGGGGCAAACTATGGCTACACCTTC. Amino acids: CASRGPGANYGYTF.

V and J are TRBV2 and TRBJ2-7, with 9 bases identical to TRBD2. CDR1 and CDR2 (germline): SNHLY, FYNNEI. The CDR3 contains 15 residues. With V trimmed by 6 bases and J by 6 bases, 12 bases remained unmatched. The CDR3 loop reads CASSKGEAGGGEQYF. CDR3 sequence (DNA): TGTGCCAGCAGCAAAGGGGAAGCGGGGGGAGGCGAGCAGTACTTC.

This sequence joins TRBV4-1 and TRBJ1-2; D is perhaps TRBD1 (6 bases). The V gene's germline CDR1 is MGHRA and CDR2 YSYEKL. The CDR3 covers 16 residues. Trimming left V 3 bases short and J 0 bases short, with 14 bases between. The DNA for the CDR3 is TGCGCCAGCAGCCAGGCAGGGGCGAATGCTAACTATGGCTACACCTTC. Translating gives CASSQAGANANYGYTF.